The 11 T cell receptor beta chains listed next were all sequenced from one sample in a study of blood T cell repertoires in COVID-19. Here immunoSEQ multiplex PCR was the method, and the copy in TCRdb shows in-frame clones only, minus some. Here the sample spans fewer than 50,000 clones, roughly 69% being singletons. Sequencing input: peripheral blood. These receptor sequences come from a man older than 75 with acute or convalescent COVID-19.

The CDR3 DNA follows: TGTGCCTGGGCGGAATTCTTACCGGGACTGAAACCGGGGGGCACAGATACGCAGTATTTT. Translating gives CAWAEFLPGLKPGGTDTQYF. The J gene is TRBJ2-3, the V gene TRBV30, with D possibly matching TRBD2 (6 bases). The CDR3 sequence is 20 residues long. CDR1 is GTSNPN, CDR2 SVGIG, per germline (reference sequence). Trimming took off 5 bases at V and 1 base at J, with 31 bases between the two ends.

In DNA form, the CDR3 reads TGTGCCAGCAGATTAACGGTGCAACGCAATGAGCAGTTCTTC. It is translated as CASRLTVQRNEQFF. This chain uses TRBV7-2 with TRBJ2-1; D ambiguous. Trimming stripped 6 bases from V and 6 bases from J, with 15 bases between. The germline CDR1 and CDR2 sequences are SGHTA and FQGNSA. The CDR3 is made up of 14 amino acids.

The rearrangement uses TRBV19 and TRBJ1-6; maybe TRBD1 (5 bases). The V end lost 6 bases, the J end lost 10 bases, and 16 bases lay between the germline ends. CDR3 length equals 14 residues. In germline, CDR1 is LNHDA, CDR2 SQIVND (reference sequence). The DNA for the CDR3 is TGTGCCAGTAGCTCAATCGGGGGTAGCTCACCCCTCCACTTT. This codes for CASSSIGGSSPLHF.

This chain joins TRBV4-1 and TRBJ2-2; TRBD1 matches 8 bases. CDR3 length: 17 amino acids. Germline V lookup: CDR1 MGHRA, CDR2 YSYEKL. V was pared by 4 bases and J by 0 bases, with 7 bases of the junction left unmatched. The DNA for the CDR3 is TGCGCCAGCAGCCCGGGACAGGCGAGATCGAACACCGGGGAGCTGTTTTTT. Translated, it gives CASSPGQARSNTGELFF.

The chain employs TRBV10-3 and TRBJ1-3; 8 bases are shared with TRBD1. Per germline, CDR1 ENHRY and CDR2 SYGVKD. This CDR3 is 15 amino acids long. Germline trimming cut 5 bases from V and 0 bases from J; bases unmatched to any gene: 3. CDR3 DNA sequence: TGTGCCATCAGTAGGGACAGGATCTCTGGAAACACCATATATTTT. It is translated as CAISRDRISGNTIYF.

The chain uses TRBV3-1 (or the pseudogene TRBV3-2) and TRBJ2-5, with TRBD2 identical over 15 bases. The germline gives CDR1 LGHDT, CDR2 YNNKEL (reference sequence). V gave up 4 bases and J gave up 2 bases; unmatched junction bases: 2. This CDR3 contains 16 residues. The DNA of the CDR3 is TGTGCCAGCAGCCTCGGGACTAGCGGGGGGCAAGAGACCCAGTACTTC. Amino acids: CASSLGTSGGQETQYF.

This clone has only one observation. The rearrangement links TRBV5-1 to TRBJ2-1, with 9 bases identical to TRBD2. CDR1 and CDR2 (germline): SGHRS, YFSETQ. The CDR3 is made up of 16 amino acids. The J segment lost 1 base and the V segment lost 4 bases, leaving 6 bases of the junction unmatched. CDR3 sequence reads: CASSQGSGGSYNEQFF. The CDR3 DNA sequence: TGCGCCAGCAGCCAAGGGAGCGGGGGGTCCTACAATGAGCAGTTCTTC.

The chain links TRBV30 to TRBJ2-7; 7 bases agree with TRBD2. Germline-derived CDR1 and CDR2 are GTSNPN and SVGIG (reference sequence). The length of the CDR3 is 14 residues. Germline trimming cut 2 bases from V and 1 base from J; bases unmatched to any gene: 5. CDR3 sequence: CAWSTGEGSYEQYF. CDR3 sequence (DNA): TGTGCCTGGAGTACTGGGGAGGGGTCCTACGAGCAGTACTTC.

This clone appeared a single time. This sequence joins TRBV13 and TRBJ2-7; 13 bases match TRBD2. With V trimmed by 5 bases and J by 6 bases, 10 bases remained unmatched. The CDR3 has 16 amino acids. The V gene's germline CDR1 is PRHDT and CDR2 FYEKMQ (reference sequence). The CDR3 spells CASSLRTSGGQSEQYF. CDR3 coding DNA: TGTGCCAGCAGCCTTCGGACTAGCGGGGGACAATCCGAGCAGTACTTC.

This clone appeared a single time. This rearrangement joins TRBV5-1 to TRBJ1-2, with 9 bases identical to TRBD1. This CDR3 has 15 amino acids. Germline V gene sequence: CDR1 SGHRS, CDR2 YFSETQ. With 4 bases clipped from V and 0 bases from J, the junction kept 4 bases outside the gene matches. CDR3 bases: TGCGCCAGCAGCGCGGGACAGGGAGCTAACTATGGCTACACCTTC. It codes for CASSAGQGANYGYTF.

The chain combines TRBV27 with TRBJ1-2; 9 bases are a match to TRBD1. This CDR3 has 14 amino acids. CDR1 MNHEY and CDR2 SMNVEV come from the germline V gene (reference sequence). V gave up 6 bases and J gave up 7 bases; unmatched junction bases: 9. CDR3 nucleotides: TGTGCCAGCAGAGCCAGTGGACAGGGGATTGGCTACACCTTC. It is translated as CASRASGQGIGYTF.